The rows below give T cell receptor beta chains drawn from one sample of a study. TCRdb re-called the RT-PCR reads with MiXCR, one entry per CDR3 protein. Among about 680,000 distinct CDR3 sequences listed, approximately 14% were seen once. Input material: memory CD4+ T cells from blood. The receptor source for this set is a female donor in good health, serving as a healthy control. The CDR3 runs from the conserved cysteine through the conserved F or W. The order of the fields is V gene, clone size, D gene, J gene, CDR3 protein, CDR3 DNA. D genes are given only for firm matches. The size entry is marked missing in some rows and otherwise reads once, few, many or a size class.

TRBV12-3/TRBV12-4	many	.	TRBJ1-5	CASSFLTGNQPQHF	TGTGCCAGCAGTTTCCTTACGGGCAATCAGCCCCAGCATTTT
TRBV4-3	.	.	TRBJ2-5	CASSQEVRGQETQYF	TGCGCCAGCAGCCAAGAGGTGCGGGGCCAAGAGACCCAGTACTTC
TRBV20-1	.	.	TRBJ2-3	CSARVHGRRGDTDTQYF	TGCAGTGCTAGAGTGCACGGGAGGAGGGGGGACACAGATACGCAGTATTTT
TRBV20-1	.	TRBD2	TRBJ2-2	CSARDGRLAGGQNTGELFF	TGCAGTGCTAGAGATGGTCGTCTAGCGGGAGGCCAGAACACCGGGGAGCTGTTTTTT
TRBV4-1	few	.	TRBJ2-7	CASSHPLAANEQYF	TGCGCCAGCAGCCACCCTTTAGCGGCAAACGAGCAGTACTTC
TRBV7-9	.	.	TRBJ2-1	CASENEQFF	TGTGCCAGCGAAAATGAGCAGTTCTTC
TRBV6-2/TRBV6-3	.	.	TRBJ2-1	CASSYGTYEQFF	TGTGCCAGCAGTTACGGAACGTATGAGCAGTTCTTC
TRBV15	few	.	TRBJ2-2	CATTQGTTTGELFF	TGTGCCACCACCCAGGGGACGACCACCGGGGAGCTGTTTTTT
TRBV12-3/TRBV12-4	.	.	TRBJ2-1	CASSSASDNEQFF	TGTGCCAGCAGTAGCGCATCCGACAATGAGCAGTTCTTC
TRBV6-6	.	TRBD1	TRBJ1-2	CASSFTGVGRGYTF	TGTGCCAGCAGTTTTACAGGGGTCGGGCGCGGCTACACCTTC
TRBV5-1	few	.	TRBJ2-1	CASSSRPDNEQFF	TGCGCCAGCAGCTCACGACCCGACAATGAGCAGTTCTTC
TRBV7-2	.	.	TRBJ2-1	CASSLRGIGSLYNEQFF	TGTGCCAGCAGCCTCCGGGGAATTGGGTCCCTTTACAATGAGCAGTTCTTC
TRBV20-1	many	.	TRBJ1-2	CTKQGYYGYTF	TGCACCAAACAGGGATACTATGGCTACACCTTC
TRBV6-5	few	TRBD1	TRBJ1-1	CASSFNRQGANTEAFF	TGTGCCAGCAGCTTCAACCGACAGGGGGCCAACACTGAAGCTTTCTTT
TRBV20-1	few	TRBD2	TRBJ2-1	CSATGLAVFYNEQFF	TGCAGTGCCACGGGACTAGCGGTTTTCTACAATGAGCAGTTCTTC
TRBV20-1	.	TRBD1	TRBJ2-7	CSAWGTGAYEQYF	TGCAGTGCTTGGGGGACAGGGGCCTACGAGCAGTACTTC
TRBV18	many	TRBD2	TRBJ2-3	CASSPGLAGADTQYF	TGTGCCAGCAGCCCGGGACTAGCGGGAGCAGATACGCAGTATTTT